Presented here are 26 T cell receptor beta chains from one specimen sequenced in a study of early T cells in non-severe SARS-CoV-2 infection. One entry per CDR3 protein results from TCRdb running MiXCR on the 5' RACE reads. The table records fewer than 95,000 distinct CDR3 sequences, over 15% of them present only once. Sequencing used whole blood, obtained at baseline. The source is an adult who was a healthcare worker with PCR-confirmed SARS-CoV-2 infection or an uninfected control (not recorded which).

The chain is built from TRBV6-2 or TRBV6-3 and TRBJ1-6; TRBD1 is a possible D gene (5 bases). The length of the CDR3 is 14 residues. CDR1 MNHEY and CDR2 SVGEGT come from the germline V gene. The V gene lost 0 bases and the J gene lost 10 bases, with 10 bases spanning the gap. Here the CDR3 DNA reads TGTGCCAGCAGTTACTCAAGGGACGGATCACCCCTCCACTTT. This gives the protein CASSYSRDGSPLHF.

The CDR3, as DNA: TGTGCCAGCAGCCGGGGACTAGCGGTCCAAGAGACCCAGTACTTC. This codes for CASSRGLAVQETQYF. V usage is TRBV7-2 and J usage is TRBJ2-5; 11 bases agree with TRBD2. The CDR3 covers 15 residues. Germline assignment: CDR1 SGHTA and CDR2 FQGNSA. Losses at the gene ends were 5 bases for V and 1 base for J; bases not matched to a gene: 3.

This clonotype came up a few times. This chain connects TRBV7-3 to TRBJ2-2; either TRBD1 or TRBD2 may fit D (5 bases each). The CDR3 runs 14 residues. Trimming pared 1 base from V and 11 bases from J, leaving 14 bases between. CDR1 is SGHTA, CDR2 FQGTGA, per germline. This chain's CDR3 is CASSLNLRDPELFF. CDR3 DNA: TGTGCCAGCAGCTTAAATTTACGGGACCCCGAGCTGTTTTTT.

This clonotype occurred a few times. This chain connects TRBV10-2 to TRBJ2-7; D is undetermined. Per germline, CDR1 WSHSY and CDR2 SAAADI. Trimming cost V 6 bases and J 5 bases, with 8 bases left between them. The CDR3 consists of 11 residues. The CDR3: CASRVGNEQYF. DNA of the CDR3: TGCGCCAGCAGGGTAGGTAACGAGCAGTACTTC.

A few counts support this clonotype. The rearrangement joins TRBV20-1 to TRBJ2-7; a possible D gene is TRBD1 (6 bases). Germline V gene data show CDR1 as DFQATT and CDR2 as SNEGSKA (reference sequence). This CDR3 has 12 amino acids. The germline V and J ends were trimmed by 4 bases and 2 bases, with 9 bases remaining between them. CDR3 bases: TGCAGTGCTACAGGGGTTCCCTACGAGCAGTACTTC. This sequence encodes CSATGVPYEQYF.

The sample holds many counts of this clonotype. The chain links TRBV4-1 to TRBJ1-1; no reliable D call. Germline CDR1 reads MGHRA; CDR2 reads YSYEKL. The CDR3 is made up of 16 amino acids. Trimming left V 4 bases short and J 3 bases short, with 18 bases between. The CDR3 here is CASSPSLTNFDTEAFF. CDR3 coding DNA: TGCGCCAGCAGCCCATCTCTTACGAATTTTGACACTGAAGCTTTCTTT.

This clonotype was counted only a few times. The chain employs TRBV28 and TRBJ1-1; D is perhaps TRBD1 (6 bases). Between the trimmed V and J ends, which lost 7 bases and 8 bases, there was a span of 17 bases. This CDR3 has 13 amino acids. Germline V CDR1 and CDR2: MDHEN, SYDVKM. The CDR3 nucleotides are TGTGCCAGCACCTTCTCGGACGGACAGGAAGCTTTCTTT. Translating it yields CASTFSDGQEAFF.

This clonotype was detected a few times. The chain has TRBV16 and TRBJ2-7; no reliable D call. CDR1 KGHSY and CDR2 FQNENV come from the germline V gene. The CDR3 totals 13 residues. V was cut by 2 bases and J by 3 bases, with 8 bases left in between. The CDR3 is CASSQLVIYEQYF. CDR3 nucleotides: TGTGCCAGCAGCCAACTGGTCATCTACGAGCAGTACTTC.

This clonotype was seen only a few times. The chain is built from TRBV29-1 and TRBJ2-5; D is undetermined. CDR1 is SQVTM and CDR2 is ANQGSEA in the germline V gene. V was pared by 4 bases and J by 1 base, with 13 bases between. CDR3 size: 14 residues. The CDR3 nucleotides are TGCAGCGTTGTCCCGTCCCTGGGCCAAGAGACCCAGTACTTC. This encodes CSVVPSLGQETQYF. The whole variable domain, filled in from reference TRBV29-1 and TRBJ2-5, reads SAVISQKPSRDICQRGTSLTIQCQVDSQVTMMFWYRQQPGQSLTLIATANQGSEATYESGFVIDKFPISRPNLTFSTLTVSNMSPEDSSIYLCSVVPSLGQETQYFGPGTRLLVL.

This clonotype was recorded a few times. The chain has TRBV3-1 and TRBJ1-2; unclear D gene. Trimming shortened V by 3 bases and J by 3 bases, and 8 bases separated the two germline ends. CDR3 length equals 13 residues. Germline values: CDR1 LGHDT, CDR2 YNNKEL (reference sequence). For the CDR3, the DNA is TGTGCCAGCAGCCAGCGGTGGGACTATGGCTACACCTTC. This encodes CASSQRWDYGYTF.

V and J are TRBV12-5 and TRBJ2-1, with unresolved D. The CDR3 runs to 12 residues. The V gene lost 2 bases and the J gene lost 2 bases, with 1 base spanning the gap. Germline assignment: CDR1 LGHNT and CDR2 FRNRAP. This CDR3 reads CASGLTYNEQFF. The CDR3 region has the DNA TGTGCTAGTGGTTTGACCTACAATGAGCAGTTCTTC.

V usage is TRBV10-3 and J usage is TRBJ2-7; D is possibly TRBD2 (6 bases). CDR3 length: 14 residues. The V end lost 4 bases, the J end lost 6 bases, and 16 bases lay between the germline ends. Germline values: CDR1 ENHRY, CDR2 SYGVKD. The CDR3 DNA follows: TGTGCCATCAGTGGGACTACCATCGGTTCCGAGCAGTACTTC. This codes for CAISGTTIGSEQYF.

The rearrangement links TRBV20-1 to TRBJ1-5; D might be TRBD1 (5 bases). Trimming pared 6 bases from V and 2 bases from J, leaving 11 bases between. Per the germline V gene, CDR1 is DFQATT and CDR2 is SNEGSKA (reference sequence). This CDR3 is 13 amino acids long. The CDR3 DNA reads as TGCAGTGCAGGGGAAGGGGGCAATCAGCCCCAGCATTTT. Protein sequence: CSAGEGGNQPQHF.

This clonotype came up a few times. The chain uses TRBV28 and TRBJ2-4; D remains unclear. This CDR3 region has 11 residues. Germline lookup yields CDR1 MDHEN and CDR2 SYDVKM. V lost 8 bases and J lost 9, with 11 bases in between. The CDR3 sequence: CASSIGGIQYF. CDR3 DNA: TGTGCCAGCTCGATCGGTGGCATTCAGTACTTC. The variable domain in full, completed from reference TRBV28 and TRBJ2-4, reads DVKVTQSSRYLVKRTGEKVFLECVQDMDHENMFWYRQDPGLGLRLIYFSYDVKMKEKGDIPEGYSVSREKKERFSLILESASTNQTSMYLCASSIGGIQYFGAGTRLSVL.

This clonotype was counted ten times or more. The chain is built from TRBV11-1 and TRBJ2-1; 9 bases line up with TRBD1. CDR3 length equals 16 residues. V lost 3 bases, J lost 4 bases, and 7 bases stayed unmatched. Germline CDR1 SGHAT, CDR2 FQDESV (reference sequence). The CDR3 sequence: CASSLPPTGGYNEQFF. The CDR3 nucleotides are TGTGCCAGCAGCTTGCCCCCGACAGGGGGTTACAATGAGCAGTTCTTC.

This clonotype was seen more than once but under ten times. The CDR3 here is CASSHLAGALNEQFF. CDR3 nucleotide sequence: TGCGCCAGCAGCCACCTAGCGGGAGCTCTCAATGAGCAGTTCTTC. The chain carries TRBV4-1 and TRBJ2-1; 10 bases map to TRBD2. Germline CDR1 MGHRA, CDR2 YSYEKL. This CDR3 has 15 residues. The J segment lost 6 bases and the V segment lost 3 bases, leaving 5 bases of the junction unmatched.

This clonotype was seen more than once but under ten times. The V call is TRBV28, the J call TRBJ1-4; unclear D gene. The CDR3 is made up of 12 amino acids. Germline lookup yields CDR1 MDHEN and CDR2 SYDVKM. Trimming removed 2 bases at V and 8 bases at J, with 6 bases between. The CDR3 protein is CASSLLGEKLFF. CDR3 in DNA: TGTGCCAGCAGTTTACTGGGCGAAAAACTGTTTTTT.

The chain links TRBV10-3 to TRBJ2-2; no clear D gene. CDR3 length: 16 amino acids. The germline V gene encodes CDR1 ENHRY and CDR2 SYGVKD. Trimming removed 0 bases at V and 1 base at J, with 9 bases between. The CDR3 coding sequence is TGTGCCATCAGTGAGTCGATAGGTCGGAACACCGGGGAGCTGTTTTTT. Amino acid sequence: CAISESIGRNTGELFF.

This chain connects TRBV11-1 to TRBJ2-2; 10 bases fit TRBD2. Germline V gene lookup returns CDR1 SGHAT and CDR2 FQDESV (reference sequence). The CDR3 covers 15 residues. Trimming at V came to 8 bases and at J to 3 bases, leaving 6 bases not matched to a gene. In DNA form, the CDR3 reads TGTGCCAGCGGAACTAGCGGGACCTACACCGGGGAGCTGTTTTTT. Translated, it gives CASGTSGTYTGELFF.

This chain links TRBV4-1 with TRBJ2-7; D uncertain. Trimming shortened V by 4 bases and J by 3 bases, and 19 bases separated the two germline ends. This CDR3 spans 16 amino acids. Germline values: CDR1 MGHRA, CDR2 YSYEKL. The CDR3 DNA is TGCGCCAGCAGCCCCATCCTACTCACATCCTTCTACGAGCAGTACTTC. It specifies CASSPILLTSFYEQYF.

This clonotype was picked up a small number of times. V gene TRBV5-6 combines with J gene TRBJ2-1; D is perhaps TRBD1 (5 bases). V shed 3 bases and J shed 10 bases, with 14 bases lying between them. The CDR3 sequence is 13 residues long. Per the germline V gene, CDR1 is SGHDT and CDR2 is YYEEEE. CDR3 residues: CASSSLQGYEQFF. CDR3 coding DNA: TGTGCCAGCAGCTCCTTGCAGGGATACGAGCAGTTCTTC.

This clonotype was recorded at least ten times. The genes are TRBV6-5 and TRBJ2-2, with D possibly called TRBD1 or TRBD2 (5 bases each). Trimming removed 5 bases at V and 4 bases at J, with 17 bases between. Germline CDR1 is MNHEY and CDR2 is SVGAGI. The CDR3 sequence is 16 residues long. DNA for the CDR3: TGTGCCAGCAGTCCCAACTCAAAGGGACGCACCGGGGAGCTGTTTTTT. This sequence encodes CASSPNSKGRTGELFF.

V and J are TRBV20-1 and TRBJ2-3; D not resolved. Germline V gene lookup returns CDR1 DFQATT and CDR2 SNEGSKA (reference sequence). This CDR3 has 16 amino acids. Trimming cost V 0 bases and J 6 bases, with 19 bases left between them. The CDR3 DNA reads as TGCAGTGCTAGAGATTTGGTAGCAGGCGGCAAGGATACGCAGTATTTT. It encodes CSARDLVAGGKDTQYF.

This clonotype was counted ten times or more. The V and J genes are TRBV21-1 and TRBJ2-7; the DNA was not compared with TRBD1, the D call given in the table. TRBV21-1 is a documented pseudogene. The CDR3 is made up of 18 amino acids. The CDR3: CASSKGGTGTVPVYEQYF. The DNA of the CDR3 is TGTGCCAGCAGCAAAGGGGGGACAGGGACCGTTCCCGTCTACGAGCAGTACTTC.

This clonotype has only a few counts. V and J are TRBV27 and TRBJ1-6, with 8 bases that match TRBD1. CDR1 is MNHEY, CDR2 SMNVEV, per germline (reference sequence). CDR3 length: 15 residues. With 5 bases clipped from V and 8 bases from J, the junction kept 8 bases outside the gene matches. CDR3 amino acids: CASSRGQAEYSPLHF. The CDR3 nucleotides read TGTGCCAGCAGTAGGGGACAGGCAGAGTATTCACCCCTCCACTTT.

V gene TRBV18 combines with J gene TRBJ2-1; 10 bases match TRBD2. J lost 0 bases, V lost 8 bases, and 13 bases had no gene match. Germline CDR1 is KGHSH and CDR2 is LQKENI. This CDR3 has 18 residues. This chain's CDR3 is CASTKGLADHLSYNEQFF. The CDR3 bases are TGTGCCAGCACGAAAGGACTAGCGGATCACCTCTCCTACAATGAGCAGTTCTTC. The full variable domain, with the rest looked up from reference TRBV18 and TRBJ2-1, is NAGVMQNPRHLVRRRGQEARLRCSPMKGHSHVYWYRQLPEEGLKFMVYLQKENIIDESGMPKERFSAEFPKEGPSILRIQQVVRGDSAAYFCASTKGLADHLSYNEQFFGPGTRLTVL.